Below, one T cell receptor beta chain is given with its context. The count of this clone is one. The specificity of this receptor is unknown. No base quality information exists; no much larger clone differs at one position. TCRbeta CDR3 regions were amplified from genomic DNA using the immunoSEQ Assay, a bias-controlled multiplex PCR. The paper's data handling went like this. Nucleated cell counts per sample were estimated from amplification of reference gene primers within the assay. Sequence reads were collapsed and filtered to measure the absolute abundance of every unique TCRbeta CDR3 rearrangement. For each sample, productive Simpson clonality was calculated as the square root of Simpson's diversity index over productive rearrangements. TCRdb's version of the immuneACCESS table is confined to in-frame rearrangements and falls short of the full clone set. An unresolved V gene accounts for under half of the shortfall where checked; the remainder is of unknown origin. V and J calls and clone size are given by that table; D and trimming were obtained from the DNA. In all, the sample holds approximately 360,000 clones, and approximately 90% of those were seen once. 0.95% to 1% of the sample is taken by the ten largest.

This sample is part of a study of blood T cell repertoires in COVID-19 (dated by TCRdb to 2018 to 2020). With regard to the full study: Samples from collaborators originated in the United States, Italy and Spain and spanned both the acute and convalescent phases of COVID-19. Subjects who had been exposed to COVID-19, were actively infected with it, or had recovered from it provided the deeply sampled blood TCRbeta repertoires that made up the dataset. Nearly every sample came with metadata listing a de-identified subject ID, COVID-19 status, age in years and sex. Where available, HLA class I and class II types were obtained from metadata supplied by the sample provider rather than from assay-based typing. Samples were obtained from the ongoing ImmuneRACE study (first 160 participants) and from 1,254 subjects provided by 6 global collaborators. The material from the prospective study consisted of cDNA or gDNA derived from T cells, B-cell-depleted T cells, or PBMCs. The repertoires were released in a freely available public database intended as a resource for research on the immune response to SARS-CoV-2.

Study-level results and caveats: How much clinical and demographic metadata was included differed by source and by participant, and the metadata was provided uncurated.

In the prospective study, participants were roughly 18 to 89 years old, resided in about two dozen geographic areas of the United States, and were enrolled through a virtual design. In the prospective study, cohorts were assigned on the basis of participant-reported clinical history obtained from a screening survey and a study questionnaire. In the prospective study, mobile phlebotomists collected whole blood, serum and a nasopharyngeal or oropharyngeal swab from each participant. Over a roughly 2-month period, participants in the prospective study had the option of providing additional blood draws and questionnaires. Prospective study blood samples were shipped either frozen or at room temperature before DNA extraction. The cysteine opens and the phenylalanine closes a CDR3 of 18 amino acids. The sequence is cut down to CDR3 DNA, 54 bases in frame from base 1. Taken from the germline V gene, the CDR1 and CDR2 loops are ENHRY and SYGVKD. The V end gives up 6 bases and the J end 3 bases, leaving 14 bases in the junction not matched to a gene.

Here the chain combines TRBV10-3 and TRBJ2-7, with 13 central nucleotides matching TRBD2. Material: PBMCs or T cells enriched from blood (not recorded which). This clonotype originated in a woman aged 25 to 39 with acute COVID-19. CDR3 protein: CAISLAGPTSGGNYEQYF. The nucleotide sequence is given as TGTGCCATCAGCCTCGCGGGGCCGACTAGCGGGGGGAACTACGAGCAGTACTTC.